The 20 T cell receptor beta chains in this list originate from one sample, sequenced in a study of T cells in Graves' hyperthyroidism and ophthalmopathy. RNA transcripts were the template for amplifying TCR beta CDR3 regions. During a first-round RT-PCR of the TCR CDR3, the HTBI primer set was used. MiXCR was run by TCRdb on the multiplex PCR reads, yielding one entry per CDR3 protein. The repertoire holds some 360,000 distinct CDR3 sequences, around 18% seen once, with roughly a sixth in the top ten. The source material was blood. The receptors shown here come from a woman aged 40 to 49 with Graves' ophthalmopathy.

This clonotype has at least ten counts. This chain links TRBV11-2 with TRBJ2-5, with D tentatively TRBD2 (6 bases). The CDR3 contains 15 residues. V lost 5 bases and J 1 base, leaving 14 bases between the germline ends. CDR1 is SGHAT and CDR2 is FQNNGV in the germline V gene. CDR3 in DNA: TGTGCCAGCAGCCCTGAGACCGGGAGCCAAGAGACCCAGTACTTC. This sequence encodes CASSPETGSQETQYF. Drawing the rest from reference TRBV11-2 and TRBJ2-5, the complete variable domain is EAGVAQSPRYKIIEKRQSVAFWCNPISGHATLYWYQQILGQGPKLLIQFQNNGVVDDSQLPKDRFSAERLKGVDSTLKIQPAKLEDSAVYLCASSPETGSQETQYFGPGTRLLVL.

The J gene is TRBJ1-2, the V gene TRBV3-1; D uncertain. Germline values: CDR1 LGHDT, CDR2 YNNKEL (reference sequence). V shed 1 base and J shed 13 bases, with 13 bases lying between them. This CDR3 has 12 residues. The CDR3 region has the DNA TGTGCCAGCAGCCAAGGACCGACCTCGGGCACCTTC. Protein: CASSQGPTSGTF.

CDR3 in DNA: TGCGCCAGCAGCCCCGGACAGACGCAGTATTTT. This gives the protein CASSPGQTQYF. This rearrangement joins TRBV4-1 to TRBJ2-3, with D possibly being TRBD1 (6 bases). The CDR3 runs to 11 residues. The V end lost 4 bases, the J end lost 9 bases, and 8 bases lay between the germline ends. The germline gives CDR1 MGHRA, CDR2 YSYEKL.

This clonotype was seen repeatedly, ten times or more. The chain carries TRBV4-2 and TRBJ1-1; D may be TRBD1 (6 bases). The ends were cut back, 4 bases at V and 7 bases at J, with 16 bases in the middle. Germline V gene sequence: CDR1 LGHNA, CDR2 YNFKEQ. The CDR3 is 14 residues long. CDR3 coding DNA: TGTGCCAGCAGCCCTTACACAGGGTGGGGTGAAGCTTTCTTT. The encoded protein is CASSPYTGWGEAFF.

Many counts were recorded for this clonotype. CDR3 loop: CSVDSMNTEAFF. CDR3 nucleotide sequence: TGCAGCGTTGACAGCATGAACACTGAAGCTTTCTTT. The chain is built from TRBV29-1 and TRBJ1-1; D is unresolved. The CDR3 is 12 amino acids. Germline CDR1 and CDR2: SQVTM and ANQGSEA. With 3 bases removed from V and 0 bases from J, the gap between germline ends came to 5 bases.

The chain is built from TRBV28 and TRBJ1-1, with TRBD1 matching over 10 bases. After removal of 1 base from V and 1 base from J, the junction contained 6 bases not matched to a gene. Germline CDR1 is MDHEN and CDR2 is SYDVKM. CDR3 length equals 17 residues. The CDR3 bases are TGTGCCAGCAGTTTATTGGGACAGGGGTCACCGAACACTGAAGCTTTCTTT. Translating it yields CASSLLGQGSPNTEAFF.

This clonotype was observed a handful of times. The chain carries TRBV6-2 or TRBV6-3 and TRBJ2-5; TRBD1 might be the D (6 bases). The CDR3 is 15 residues long. V dropped 4 bases and J dropped 10 bases, with 22 bases sitting between them. Germline lookup yields CDR1 MNHEY and CDR2 SVGEGT. CDR3 sequence: CASSSPGHYSGDQYF. The CDR3 bases are TGTGCCAGCAGTTCCCCGGGACACTACTCCGGAGACCAGTACTTC.

This clonotype was observed at least ten times. The chain links TRBV3-1 to TRBJ2-2, with unresolved D. V gave up 5 bases and J gave up 2 bases, with 9 bases separating them. The CDR3 sequence is 14 residues long. The germline V gene has CDR1 LGHDT and CDR2 YNNKEL (reference sequence). The CDR3 DNA sequence: TGTGCCAGCAGCGGTACAACTAACACCGGGGAGCTGTTTTTT. Protein product: CASSGTTNTGELFF.

In its sample, this clonotype was seen many times. V usage is TRBV6-2 or TRBV6-3 and J usage is TRBJ1-1; TRBD1 might be the D (5 bases). The V gene lost 7 bases and the J gene lost 1 base, with 16 bases spanning the gap. CDR1 and CDR2 from the germline V gene are MNHEY and SVGEGT. CDR3 size: 15 residues. CDR3 in amino acids: CASKSTTAWNTEAFF. CDR3 bases: TGTGCCAGCAAATCGACGACAGCCTGGAACACTGAAGCTTTCTTT.

This clonotype was observed a single time. The chain couples TRBV6-1 to TRBJ1-2; 8 bases are shared with TRBD1. Germline V gene data show CDR1 as MNHNS and CDR2 as SASEGT. The CDR3 sequence is 14 residues long. V lost 6 bases and J lost 4; bases outside the gene matches: 7. CDR3: CASRRQGTVYGYTF. The CDR3 DNA is TGTGCCAGCAGAAGACAGGGGACTGTCTATGGCTACACCTTC.

Ten or more counts support this clonotype. This chain uses TRBV11-3 with TRBJ2-1; no clear D. The CDR3 loop spans 13 amino acids. The ends were cut back, 1 base at V and 6 bases at J, with 7 bases in the middle. Germline V CDR1 and CDR2: SGHNT, YENEEA. This CDR3 is CASSLVSSNEQFF. As DNA, the CDR3 is TGTGCCAGCAGCTTAGTCAGCAGCAATGAGCAGTTCTTC.

This clonotype was counted ten times or more. V and J are TRBV6-5 and TRBJ2-5; TRBD1 agrees at 10 bases. V shed 7 bases and J 5 bases; nucleotides not matched to a gene: 7. Germline V gives CDR1 MNHEY, CDR2 SVGAGI. CDR3 length equals 14 residues. The CDR3 coding sequence is TGTGCCAGCACCAAAGACAGGGGGCTTGAGACCCAGTACTTC. This codes for CASTKDRGLETQYF.

V is TRBV10-3 and J is TRBJ2-5; 7 nucleotides agree with TRBD2. The V gene end was trimmed by 6 bases and the J gene end by 4 bases; junction bases not matched to a gene: 5. Germline V gene sequence: CDR1 ENHRY, CDR2 SYGVKD. CDR3 length: 13 amino acids. The CDR3 is CAISEGGGETQYF. CDR3 sequence (DNA): TGTGCCATCAGCGAGGGCGGGGGAGAGACCCAGTACTTC.

The table lists this clonotype with many counts. The chain employs TRBV5-1 and TRBJ2-7; 11 nucleotides agree with TRBD1. With V trimmed by 6 bases and J by 4 bases, 6 bases remained unmatched. Germline CDR1 and CDR2: SGHRS and YFSETQ. There are 14 residues in the CDR3. Here the CDR3 DNA reads TGCGCCAGCAAAACCGGGACAGGGGGATACGAGCAGTACTTC. This translates into CASKTGTGGYEQYF.

As regards this clonotype: Being one base from a much bigger clone, this may be a read error. This chain joins TRBV19 and TRBJ2-2, with D perhaps assigned TRBD1 or TRBD2 (5 bases each). This CDR3 is built from 17 residues. Germline loops: CDR1 LNHDA, CDR2 SQIVND (reference sequence). Trimming took 6 bases from V and 3 from J, leaving 20 bases between them. Written as DNA, the CDR3 is TGTGCCAGTAGCAAACTTAGGGACGCAAGAGACACCGGGGAGCTGTTTTTT. Translation: CASSKLRDARDTGELFF.

This clonotype was seen at least ten times. The chain recombines TRBV5-1 with TRBJ1-5; D gene ambiguous. The CDR3 has 16 amino acids. The V end lost 4 bases, the J end lost 1 base, and 15 bases lay between the germline ends. Germline lookup yields CDR1 SGHRS and CDR2 YFSETQ. CDR3 bases: TGCGCCAGCAGCCCGCTCCCGGGTGGAAGCAATCAGCCCCAGCATTTT. Protein sequence: CASSPLPGGSNQPQHF.

This clonotype has only a few counts. The chain recombines TRBV6-5 with TRBJ2-7, with D perhaps given as TRBD1 or TRBD2 (5 bases each). With 2 bases removed from V and 1 base from J, the gap between germline ends came to 18 bases. The CDR3 is 17 amino acids. Germline values: CDR1 MNHEY, CDR2 SVGAGI. The CDR3 spells CASSYNLGEPGSYEQYF. CDR3 DNA sequence: TGTGCCAGCAGTTACAACTTAGGGGAACCGGGGTCCTACGAGCAGTACTTC.

This clonotype was seen repeatedly, ten times or more. V usage is TRBV11-2 and J usage is TRBJ2-5; perhaps TRBD1 as D (5 bases). Germline CDR1 reads SGHAT; CDR2 reads FQNNGV. The CDR3 is 15 amino acids. V was clipped by 5 bases and J by 8 bases, with 21 bases between them. CDR3 sequence: CASSNGADSTYTQYF. CDR3 coding DNA: TGTGCCAGCAGCAACGGTGCCGACAGCACCTACACCCAGTACTTC.

Ten or more counts support this clonotype. CDR3 sequence (DNA): TGTGCCAGCAGCTTGGGGCAGGGCGAACGAAAGTACTTC. It is translated as CASSLGQGERKYF. V and J are TRBV5-6 and TRBJ2-7, with TRBD1 as a possible D gene (5 bases). This CDR3 spans 13 amino acids. V lost 0 bases, J lost 11 bases, and 15 bases lay in between. Germline V gene lookup returns CDR1 SGHDT and CDR2 YYEEEE.

Ten or more counts support this clonotype. This chain connects TRBV6-5 to TRBJ2-5; D might be TRBD2 (6 bases). The ends were cut back, 0 bases at V and 5 bases at J, with 16 bases in the middle. The CDR3 covers 16 residues. Germline CDR1 reads MNHEY; CDR2 reads SVGAGI. CDR3 sequence: CASSYSGGSQGETQYF. Here the CDR3 DNA reads TGTGCCAGCAGTTACTCCGGGGGTTCCCAGGGTGAGACCCAGTACTTC.